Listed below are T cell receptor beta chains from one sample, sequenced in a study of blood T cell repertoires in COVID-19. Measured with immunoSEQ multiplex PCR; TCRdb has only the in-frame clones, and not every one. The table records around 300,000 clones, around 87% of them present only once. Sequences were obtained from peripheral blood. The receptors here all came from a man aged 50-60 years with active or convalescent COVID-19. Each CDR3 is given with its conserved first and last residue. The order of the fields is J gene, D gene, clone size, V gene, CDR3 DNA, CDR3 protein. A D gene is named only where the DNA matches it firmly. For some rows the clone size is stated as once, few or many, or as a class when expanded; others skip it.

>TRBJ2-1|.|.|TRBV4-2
TGTGCCAGCAGCCCGCGGGAAGCAGCTCATGAGCAGTTCTTC
CASSPREAAHEQFF
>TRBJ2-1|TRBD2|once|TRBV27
TGTGCCAGCCTCGGACTAGCGGGAGGGCGGTTAGGGAATGAGCAGTTCTTC
CASLGLAGGRLGNEQFF
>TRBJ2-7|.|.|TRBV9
TGTGCCAGCAGCGTCGACCCGGGCTCCTACGAGCAGTACTTC
CASSVDPGSYEQYF
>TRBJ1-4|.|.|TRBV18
TGTGCCAGCTCACCACCAAGCCGGACTAATGAAAAACTGTTTTTT
CASSPPSRTNEKLFF
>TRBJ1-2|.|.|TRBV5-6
TGTGCCAGCAGCGCGGACAGCTATGGCTACACCTTC
CASSADSYGYTF
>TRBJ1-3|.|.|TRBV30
TGTGCCTGGAGTGTAGCGGGGTCCGCCTCTGGAAACACCATATATTTT
CAWSVAGSASGNTIYF
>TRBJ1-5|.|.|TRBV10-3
TGTGCCATCAGTGAGTTGGGGGCCTCGGCTCAGCCCCAGCATTTT
CAISELGASAQPQHF
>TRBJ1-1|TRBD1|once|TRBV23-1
TGCGCCAGCAGAACAAATAATTATAGGACAGGGATGAACACTGAAGCTTTCTTT
CASRTNNYRTGMNTEAFF
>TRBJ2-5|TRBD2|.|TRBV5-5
TGTGCCAGCAGCTTCGGGGGGTCGTTCCAAGAGACCCAGTACTTC
CASSFGGSFQETQYF
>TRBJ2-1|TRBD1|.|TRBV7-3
TGTGCCAGCAGCTTATATCCCCGTGGACAGGGAAACAATGAGCAGTTCTTC
CASSLYPRGQGNNEQFF
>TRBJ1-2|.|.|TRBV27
TGTGCCAGCAGTTTGCCTTTCCGGGGTAGGGGCTACACCTTC
CASSLPFRGRGYTF
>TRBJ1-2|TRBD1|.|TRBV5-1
TGCGCCAGCAGCTTGGGGGGACAGAACTATGGCTACACCTTC
CASSLGGQNYGYTF
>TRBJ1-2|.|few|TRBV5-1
TGCGCCAGCAGCTTTTCCTCGACAGGTGGCTACACCTTC
CASSFSSTGGYTF
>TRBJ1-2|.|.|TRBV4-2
TGTGCCAGCAGCCAAGAGGAGCTCCGGGGCTACACCTTC
CASSQEELRGYTF